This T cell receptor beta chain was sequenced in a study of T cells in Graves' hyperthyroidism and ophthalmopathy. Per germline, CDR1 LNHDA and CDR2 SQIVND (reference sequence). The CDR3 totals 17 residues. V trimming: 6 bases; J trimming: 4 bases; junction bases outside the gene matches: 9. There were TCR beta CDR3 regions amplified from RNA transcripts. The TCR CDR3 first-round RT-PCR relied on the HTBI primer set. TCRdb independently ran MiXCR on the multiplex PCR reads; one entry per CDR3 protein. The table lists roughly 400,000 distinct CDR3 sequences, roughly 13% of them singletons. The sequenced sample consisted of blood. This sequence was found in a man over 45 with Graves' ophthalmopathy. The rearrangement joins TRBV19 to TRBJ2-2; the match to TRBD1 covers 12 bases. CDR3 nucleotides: TGTGCCAGTAGCCGAGGGCCGGGACAGGGGGCCACCGGGGAGCTGTTTTTT. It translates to CASSRGPGQGATGELFF.